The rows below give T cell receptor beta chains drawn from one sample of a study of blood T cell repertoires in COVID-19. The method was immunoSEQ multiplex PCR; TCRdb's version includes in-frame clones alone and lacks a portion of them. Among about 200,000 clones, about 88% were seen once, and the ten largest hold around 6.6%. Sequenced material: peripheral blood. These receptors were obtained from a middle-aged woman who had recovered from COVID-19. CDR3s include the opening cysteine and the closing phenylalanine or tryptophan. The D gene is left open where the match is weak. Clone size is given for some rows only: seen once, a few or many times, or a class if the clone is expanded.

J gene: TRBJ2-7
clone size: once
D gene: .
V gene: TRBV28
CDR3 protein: CASSRESPYEQYF
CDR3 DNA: TGTGCCAGCTCCCGCGAGAGTCCCTACGAGCAGTACTTC

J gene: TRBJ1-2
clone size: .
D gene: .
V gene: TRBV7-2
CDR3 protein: CASSFQTTGFYGYTF
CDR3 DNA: TGTGCCAGCAGCTTCCAGACTACAGGGTTCTATGGCTACACCTTC

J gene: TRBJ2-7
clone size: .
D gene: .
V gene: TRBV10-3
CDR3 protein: CAISEQGYEQYF
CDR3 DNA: TGTGCCATCAGTGAACAGGGCTACGAGCAGTACTTC

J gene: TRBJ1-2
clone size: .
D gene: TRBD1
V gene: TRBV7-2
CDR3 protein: CASSLARDSYGYTF
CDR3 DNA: TGTGCCAGCAGCTTAGCCCGGGACAGCTATGGCTACACCTTC

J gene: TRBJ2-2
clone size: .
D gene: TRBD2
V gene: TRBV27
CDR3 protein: CASSSGTSGPITGELFF
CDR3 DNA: TGTGCCAGCAGTTCTGGGACTAGCGGTCCCATTACCGGGGAGCTGTTTTTT

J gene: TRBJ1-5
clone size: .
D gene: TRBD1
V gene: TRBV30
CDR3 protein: CAWSSGQGNNQPQHF
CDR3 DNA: TGTGCCTGGAGCTCGGGACAGGGGAATAATCAGCCCCAGCATTTT

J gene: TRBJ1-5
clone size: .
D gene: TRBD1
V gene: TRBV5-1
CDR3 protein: CASSLTGEVGQPQHF
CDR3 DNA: TGCGCCAGCAGCCTGACAGGGGAGGTGGGTCAGCCCCAGCATTTT

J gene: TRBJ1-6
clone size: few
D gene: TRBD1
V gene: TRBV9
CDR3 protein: CASSPPGTGGFGSPLHF
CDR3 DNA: TGTGCCAGCAGCCCCCCCGGGACAGGGGGCTTCGGGTCACCCCTCCACTTT

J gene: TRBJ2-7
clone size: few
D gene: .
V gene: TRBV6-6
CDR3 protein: CASILGTSNYEQYF
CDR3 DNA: TGTGCCAGCATCTTAGGGACTTCCAACTACGAGCAGTACTTC

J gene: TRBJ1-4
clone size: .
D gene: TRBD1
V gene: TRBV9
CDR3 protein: CASSVAGGTANEKLFF
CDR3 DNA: TGTGCCAGCAGCGTAGCAGGGGGCACTGCTAATGAAAAACTGTTTTTT

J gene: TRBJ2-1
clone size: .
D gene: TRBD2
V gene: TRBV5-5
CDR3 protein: CASSLEGLAIGEQFF
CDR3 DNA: TGTGCCAGCAGCTTGGAAGGACTAGCTATAGGTGAGCAGTTCTTC

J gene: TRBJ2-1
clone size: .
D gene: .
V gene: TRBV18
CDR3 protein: CASSSENEQFF
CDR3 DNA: TGTGCCAGCTCTAGCGAAAATGAGCAGTTCTTC

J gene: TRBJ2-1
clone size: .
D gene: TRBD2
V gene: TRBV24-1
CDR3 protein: CATSDPGLAGGLNEQFF
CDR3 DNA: TGTGCCACCAGTGATCCAGGACTAGCGGGAGGGTTGAATGAGCAGTTCTTC

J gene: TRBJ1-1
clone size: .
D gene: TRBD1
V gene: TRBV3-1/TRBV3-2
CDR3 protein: CASSPYRQGANTEAFF
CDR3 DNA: TGTGCCAGCAGCCCTTATCGACAGGGGGCGAACACTGAAGCTTTCTTT

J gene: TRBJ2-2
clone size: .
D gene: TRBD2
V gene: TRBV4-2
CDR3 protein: CASSPHSGKGDTGELFF
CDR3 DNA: TGTGCCAGCAGTCCTCATAGCGGGAAAGGGGACACCGGGGAGCTGTTTTTT

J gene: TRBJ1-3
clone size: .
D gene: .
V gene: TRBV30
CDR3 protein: CAWEPGEIWHTIYF
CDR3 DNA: TGTGCCTGGGAGCCCGGGGAAATATGGCACACCATATATTTT

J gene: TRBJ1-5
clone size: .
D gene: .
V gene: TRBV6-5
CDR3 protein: CASSPDGAGNQPQHF
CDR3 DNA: TGTGCCAGCAGCCCAGACGGAGCGGGCAATCAGCCCCAGCATTTT

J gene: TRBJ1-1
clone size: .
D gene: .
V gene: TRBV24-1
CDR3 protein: CATSEAGEAFF
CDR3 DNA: TGTGCCACCAGCGAAGCGGGTGAAGCTTTCTTT

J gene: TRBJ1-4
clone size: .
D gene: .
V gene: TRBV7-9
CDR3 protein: CASSPLGGSNEKLFF
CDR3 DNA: TGTGCCAGCAGCCCCCTGGGGGGGAGTAATGAAAAACTGTTTTTT

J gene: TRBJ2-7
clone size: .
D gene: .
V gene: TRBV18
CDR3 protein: CASSPPSAITYEQYF
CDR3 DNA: TGTGCCAGCTCACCGCCTAGCGCCATCACCTACGAGCAGTACTTC

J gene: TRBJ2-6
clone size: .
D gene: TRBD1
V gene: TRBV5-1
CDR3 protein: CASSLQGDGANVLTF
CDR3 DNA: TGCGCCAGCAGCTTACAGGGGGACGGGGCCAACGTCCTGACTTTC

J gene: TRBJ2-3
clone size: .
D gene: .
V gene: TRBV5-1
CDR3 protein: CASSLGGKSTDTQYF
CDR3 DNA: TGCGCCAGCAGCTTGGGAGGTAAAAGCACAGATACGCAGTATTTT

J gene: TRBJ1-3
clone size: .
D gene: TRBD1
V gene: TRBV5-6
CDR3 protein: CASSAGQGSSGNTIYF
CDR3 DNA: TGTGCCAGCAGCGCCGGACAGGGTAGCTCTGGAAACACCATATATTTT

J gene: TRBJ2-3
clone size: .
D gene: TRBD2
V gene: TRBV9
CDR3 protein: CASSVAGGRNTDTQYF
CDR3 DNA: TGTGCCAGCAGCGTAGCGGGCGGGAGGAACACAGATACGCAGTATTTT

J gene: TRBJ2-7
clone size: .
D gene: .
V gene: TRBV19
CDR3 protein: CASSMDLGGPQYF
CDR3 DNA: TGTGCCAGTAGTATGGACCTCGGCGGGCCGCAGTACTTC

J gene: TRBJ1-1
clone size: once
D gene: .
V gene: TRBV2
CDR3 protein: CASSPSYTGNTEAFF
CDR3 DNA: TGTGCCAGCAGTCCTTCATATACAGGGAACACTGAAGCTTTCTTT

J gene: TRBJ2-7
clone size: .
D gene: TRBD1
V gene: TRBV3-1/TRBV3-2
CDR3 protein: CASSQPPGQEVYEQYF
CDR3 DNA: TGTGCCAGCAGCCAACCGCCGGGACAGGAGGTCTACGAGCAGTACTTC

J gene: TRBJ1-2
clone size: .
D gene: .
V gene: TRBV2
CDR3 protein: CASRASGHYGYTF
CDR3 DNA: TGTGCCAGCAGAGCCTCCGGTCACTATGGCTACACCTTC

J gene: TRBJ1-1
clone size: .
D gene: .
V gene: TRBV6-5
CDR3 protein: CASRRPGDTEAFF
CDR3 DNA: TGTGCCAGCAGGCGCCCCGGGGACACTGAAGCTTTCTTT

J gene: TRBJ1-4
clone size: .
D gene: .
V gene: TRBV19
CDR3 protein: CASSPQGYSEKLFF
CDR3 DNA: TGTGCCAGTAGTCCTCAGGGGTACAGTGAAAAACTGTTTTTT

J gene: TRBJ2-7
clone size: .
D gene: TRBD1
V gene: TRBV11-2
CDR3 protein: CASTDRDRDAYEQYF
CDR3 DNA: TGTGCCAGCACCGACCGGGACAGGGATGCCTACGAGCAGTACTTC

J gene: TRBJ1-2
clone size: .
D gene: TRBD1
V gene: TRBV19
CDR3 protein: CASSEGARGYTF
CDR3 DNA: TGTGCCAGTAGTGAGGGGGCGCGGGGCTACACCTTC

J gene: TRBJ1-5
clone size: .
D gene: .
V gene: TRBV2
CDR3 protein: CASSGEQLSNQPQHF
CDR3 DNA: TGTGCCAGCAGTGGAGAACAGCTAAGCAATCAGCCCCAGCATTTT

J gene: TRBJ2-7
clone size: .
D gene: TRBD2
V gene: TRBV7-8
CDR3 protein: CASSPEGLAGGRYEQYF
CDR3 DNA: TGTGCCAGCAGCCCGGAGGGACTAGCGGGAGGGCGGTACGAGCAGTACTTC

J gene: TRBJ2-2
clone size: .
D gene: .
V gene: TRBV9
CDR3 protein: CASSLRGSGELFF
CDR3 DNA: TGTGCCAGCAGCTTAAGAGGGAGCGGGGAGCTGTTTTTT

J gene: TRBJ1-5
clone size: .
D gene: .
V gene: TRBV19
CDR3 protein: CASMAAASNQPQHF
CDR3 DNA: TGTGCCAGTATGGCGGCAGCAAGCAATCAGCCCCAGCATTTT

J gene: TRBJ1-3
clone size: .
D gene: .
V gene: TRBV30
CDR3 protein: CAWREQVVENTIYF
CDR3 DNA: TGTGCCTGGAGGGAACAGGTTGTGGAAAACACCATATATTTT

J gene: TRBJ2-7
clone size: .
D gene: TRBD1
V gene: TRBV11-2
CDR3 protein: CASSSRDRGTYEQYF
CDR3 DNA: TGTGCCAGCAGCTCCCGGGACAGGGGAACCTACGAGCAGTACTTC

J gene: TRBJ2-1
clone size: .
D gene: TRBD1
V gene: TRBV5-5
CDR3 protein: CASTAWADRVNEQFF
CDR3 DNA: TGTGCCAGCACAGCGTGGGCTGACAGGGTGAATGAGCAGTTCTTC

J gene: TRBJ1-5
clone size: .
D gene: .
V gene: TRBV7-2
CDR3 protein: CASSPDWDQPQHF
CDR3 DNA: TGTGCCAGCAGCCCCGACTGGGATCAGCCCCAGCATTTT

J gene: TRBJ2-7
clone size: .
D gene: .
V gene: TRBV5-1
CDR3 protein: CASSIRPTYEQYF
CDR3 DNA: TGCGCCAGCAGCATCAGGCCGACCTACGAGCAGTACTTC

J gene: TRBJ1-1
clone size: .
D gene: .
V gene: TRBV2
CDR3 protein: CASSEWGYPGAEAFF
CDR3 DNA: TGTGCCAGCAGTGAATGGGGCTACCCAGGGGCTGAAGCTTTCTTT

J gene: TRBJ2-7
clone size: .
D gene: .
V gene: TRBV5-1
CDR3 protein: CASSLITGQKDYEQYF
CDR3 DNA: TGCGCCAGCAGCCTAATAACAGGGCAAAAGGACTACGAGCAGTACTTC

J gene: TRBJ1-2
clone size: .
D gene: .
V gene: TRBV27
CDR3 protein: CASSLSAQSYGYTF
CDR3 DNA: TGTGCCAGCAGTTTATCTGCGCAATCCTATGGCTACACCTTC

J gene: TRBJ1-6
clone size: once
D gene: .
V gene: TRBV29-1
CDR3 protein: CSVVLGGTGINSPLHF
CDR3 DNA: TGCAGCGTTGTTCTTGGCGGGACGGGCATCAATTCACCCCTCCACTTT

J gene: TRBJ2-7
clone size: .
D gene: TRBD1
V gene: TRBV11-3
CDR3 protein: CASSLEWRTGSSYEQYF
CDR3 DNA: TGTGCCAGCAGCTTAGAATGGAGGACAGGGAGCTCCTACGAGCAGTACTTC

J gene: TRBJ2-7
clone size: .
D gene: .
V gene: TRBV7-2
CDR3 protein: CASSPDLSRSSYEQYF
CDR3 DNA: TGTGCCAGCAGCCCAGACCTTAGCCGATCCTCCTACGAGCAGTACTTC

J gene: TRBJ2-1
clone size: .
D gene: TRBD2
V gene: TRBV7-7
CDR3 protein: CASSQTSGRARSFNEQFF
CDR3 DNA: TGTGCCAGCAGCCAGACTAGCGGGAGGGCTAGGTCTTTCAATGAGCAGTTCTTC

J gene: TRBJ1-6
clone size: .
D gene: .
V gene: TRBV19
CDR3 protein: CASSIQEANSPLHF
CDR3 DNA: TGTGCCAGTAGTATTCAGGAGGCTAATTCACCCCTCCACTTT

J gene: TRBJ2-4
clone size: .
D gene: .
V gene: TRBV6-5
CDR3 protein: CASSSVARNIQYF
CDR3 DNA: TGTGCCAGCAGTTCCGTAGCGAGAAACATTCAGTACTTC

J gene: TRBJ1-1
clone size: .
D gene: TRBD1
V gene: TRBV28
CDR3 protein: CASFRTGIGNTEAFF
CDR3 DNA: TGTGCCAGCTTCCGGACAGGGATTGGGAACACTGAAGCTTTCTTT

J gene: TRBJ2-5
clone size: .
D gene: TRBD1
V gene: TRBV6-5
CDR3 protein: CASSYSNRGQETQYF
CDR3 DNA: TGTGCCAGCAGTTACTCGAACAGGGGGCAAGAGACCCAGTACTTC

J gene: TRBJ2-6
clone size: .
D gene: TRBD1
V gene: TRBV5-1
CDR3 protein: CASSEPGQGVLTF
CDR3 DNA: TGCGCCAGCAGCGAACCGGGACAGGGGGTCCTGACTTTC

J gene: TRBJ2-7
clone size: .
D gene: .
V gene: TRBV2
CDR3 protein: CASGSLSYEQYF
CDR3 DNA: TGTGCCAGCGGGAGTCTTTCCTACGAGCAGTACTTC

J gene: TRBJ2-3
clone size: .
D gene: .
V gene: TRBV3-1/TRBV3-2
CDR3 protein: CASSRGISASTDTQYF
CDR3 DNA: TGTGCCAGCAGCCGAGGGATCAGTGCTAGCACAGATACGCAGTATTTT

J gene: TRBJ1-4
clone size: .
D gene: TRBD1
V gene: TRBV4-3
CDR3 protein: CASSKGQLDNEKLFF
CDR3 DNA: TGCGCCAGCAGCAAGGGACAGCTAGATAATGAAAAACTGTTTTTT

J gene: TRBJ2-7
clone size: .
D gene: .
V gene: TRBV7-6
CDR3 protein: CASSRDKGQYF
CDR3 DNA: TGTGCCAGCAGCCGGGACAAGGGGCAGTACTTC

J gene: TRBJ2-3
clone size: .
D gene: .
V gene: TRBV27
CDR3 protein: CASSWGLAGGDTQYF
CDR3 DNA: TGTGCCAGCAGTTGGGGACTGGCTGGGGGAGATACGCAGTATTTT

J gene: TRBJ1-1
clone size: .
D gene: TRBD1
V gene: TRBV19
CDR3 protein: CASRTTWGRGRTEAFF
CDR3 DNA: TGTGCCAGTAGGACGACTTGGGGCAGGGGGAGGACTGAAGCTTTCTTT

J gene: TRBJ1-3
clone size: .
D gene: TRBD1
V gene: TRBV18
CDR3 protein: CASSPSRDSSGNTIYF
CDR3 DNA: TGTGCCAGCTCACCCAGCCGGGACAGCTCTGGAAACACCATATATTTT